This entry is about one T cell receptor beta chain. Its target is unknown. The PCR used 60 Vbeta and 13 Jbeta primers. Measured with immunoSEQ multiplex PCR; TCRdb has only the in-frame clones, and not every one. The table has about 88,000 clones, about 87% seen once; the top ten hold 2.3%. The source of the sample is a study of cytomegalovirus exposure and HLA in healthy donors. Overall study results and limits: Reports described diagnosis of cytomegalovirus status by the classifier as highly specific and sensitive. The majority of CMV-associated TCR beta chains were reported as apparently HLA-restricted in a later analysis.

Germline V gene data show CDR1 as SGDLS and CDR2 as YYNGEE. There are 12 residues in the CDR3. V shed 4 bases and J shed 1 base, with 5 bases lying between them. The clonotype originates from a young man in good health and CMV-seronegative. Material for sequencing was PBMCs. The chain combines TRBV9 with TRBJ1-1; D gene unclear. This CDR3 is CASSRRNTEAFF. The CDR3 DNA reads as TGTGCCAGCAGCCGTCGGAACACTGAAGCTTTCTTT.